This T cell receptor beta chain was sequenced for a study of shared clonotypes between healthy human individuals (dated by TCRdb to 2018 to 2021). Broadly, across the study: The cohort comprised two women and a few men aged 18 to 49 years. Each donor's leukapheresis produced roughly between roughly 0.85 and 10 billion PBMCs. For each donor, CD4 naive and CD4 memory were each run on three plates, CD8 naive on two plates, and CD8 memory on one plate. The study deeply sequenced blood TCR repertoires of five healthy adults to estimate repertoire size and the extent of clonotype sharing between individuals. Different laboratories and diverse techniques were used to prepare libraries and sequence TCR repertoires, to increase sequencing depth and limit assay-specific biases. Summary of the overall study and its limitations: Estimated clonotype richness was generally larger for naive than for memory subsets. Even with the large sequencing depth, rarefaction of the sorted-subset datasets indicated that sequencing was incomplete. The small number of donors limited the genetic and exposure-history diversity represented. Roughly 5% of naive CD4, 3.5% of naive CD8, approximately 2% of memory CD4, and roughly 0.4% of memory CD8 clonotypes were shared across several donors. Higher generation probabilities were observed for clonotypes shared by all four sorted-subset donors than for non-shared clonotypes. Sampling was limited to blood, and TCR repertoires in tissue likely differ from TCR repertoires in blood. Pairwise subsampling led to the expectation that sequencing depth would affect the degree of clonotype sharing among donors.

Using the deep immunoSEQ assay, TCR CDR3 regions were amplified from genomic DNA by multiplex PCR. Extracted genomic DNA from each cell subset was distributed evenly across all wells of several immunoSEQ 96-well plates, and each plate was treated as a replicate. Each replicate PCR for sorted subsets received around 0.2 ug genomic DNA, equal to about 30,000 T cell genomes. Purified libraries were quantified with a Qubit 3.0 fluorometer, sized on a Bioanalyzer 2100, and re-quantified with the KAPA Library Quantification kit. Every immunoSEQ 96-well plate was sequenced on a dedicated single-read 150-cycle Illumina NextSeq 550 flow cell. The paper's processing steps were these. Because the immunoSEQ output included only junctional sequences and no quality scores, the filtering could not be the same as the filtering used for full-length reads. To assign V/J genes and CDR3, sequences were annotated against IMGT germline references using PyIR, a Python wrapper for IgBLAST v1.9. Reads with weak V/J assignments (E-value above 1e-6), missing CDR3, stop codons, out-of-frame junctions, or ambiguous translated residues were removed. V3J clonotypes were defined by identical inferred V gene, J gene, and CDR3 amino acid sequence. To compute the percentage overlap between repertoires, the number of shared unique clonotypes was divided by the size of the smaller repertoire. RTK rarefaction, the Chao1 estimator, and Recon v2.1 estimates of unobserved clonotypes were used to assess repertoire richness. Generation probabilities were computed with OLGA for all TCRbeta clonotypes obtained by the gDNA method from a handful of donors. TCRdb carries this immuneACCESS record with in-frame sequences only. Its versions omit some clonotypes, under half of them owing to an unresolved V gene in the studies checked, with the rest unexplained. The V and J calls and clone size are taken from that table; D and trimming were inferred from the DNA. This sample gives around 2,000,000 clones in total; 85% to 95% of them show up just once. The top ten hold 0.13% of the sample.

CDR1 and CDR2 were assigned from the germline V gene (reference sequence) as GTSNPN and SVGIG. Reading from cysteine to phenylalanine, the CDR3 counts 13 amino acids. Only the CDR3 DNA stays, 39 bases, in frame from base 1. At the junction V is shortened by 3 bases and J by 6 bases; bases outside the gene matches: 7. This clone appeared once. What this receptor recognizes is not known. One base away there is no much larger clone; base qualities are not given. Donors were healthy HIV-negative adults with no recently reported acute infections or vaccinations. All donors were Caucasian adults living in Nashville, Tennessee, USA. Magnetic negative selection was used to enrich CD4+ T cells, after which naive cells were positively selected on CD45RA and the negative fraction became the memory subset. After blood collection by leukapheresis, PBMCs were isolated using Ficoll-Histopaque density gradient centrifugation and then cryopreserved in the vapor phase of liquid nitrogen. Analytical flow cytometry was used to check the purity and quantity of every magnetically sorted T cell population. Genomic DNA was isolated from every sorted fraction and measured by UV absorbance on a Nanodrop 2000c.

This receptor was identified in a man younger than 30 in good health. Source material: naive CD4+ T cells sorted from blood. The cell subset or site label on this specimen signifies: CD45RA+ positively selected. Here the chain combines TRBV30 and TRBJ2-7; a stretch of 8 junction bases matches TRBD2. The bases read TGTGCCTGGAGCGGGGGGGTTACGTCCGAGCAGTACTTC. This encodes CAWSGGVTSEQYF.